A selection of T cell receptor beta chains follows, all from one sample in a study of vaccination and CD4 T cells after COVID-19. These receptors' antigens are unknown. TCRdb analysed the PCR reads with MiXCR anew, one entry per CDR3 protein. The sample includes under 25,000 distinct CDR3 sequences, about 21% seen only once; the top ten take approximately 7.8%. The sequencing input was cultured CD4+ T cells from blood. The receptor source for this set is a human donor with COVID-19. Each CDR3 is given with its conserved first and last residue. The D gene is left open where the match is weak. The size of a clone is reported for some rows only, either as once, few or many, or as a class for expanded clones.

D,size,V,J,DNA,CDR3
-,-,TRBV18,TRBJ2-7,TGTGCCAGCTCACCTAGCTCCTACGAGCAGTACTTC,CASSPSSYEQYF
TRBD1,few,TRBV27,TRBJ1-4,TGTGCCAGCAGTTTATACAGGGGTCTAGCTGCAACTAATGAAAAACTGTTTTTT,CASSLYRGLAATNEKLFF
TRBD2,few,TRBV6-2/TRBV6-3,TRBJ2-2,TGTGCCAGCAGTTACGGCCAGGGACTAGCGAACACCGGGGAGCTGTTTTTT,CASSYGQGLANTGELFF
TRBD1,-,TRBV19,TRBJ1-6,TGTGCCAGTAGGGACAGGGTAGATGTAAATTCACCCCTCCACTTT,CASRDRVDVNSPLHF
-,medium-sized,TRBV2,TRBJ1-5,TGTGCCAGCAGTGTTGGGTTCCAGCCCCAGCATTTT,CASSVGFQPQHF
TRBD1,few,TRBV6-1,TRBJ1-1,TGTGCCAGCAGTCAGACAGGGTCGAACACTGAAGCTTTCTTT,CASSQTGSNTEAFF
TRBD1,-,TRBV29-1,TRBJ1-5,TGCAGCGTTCCGACAGGGACCCAGCATTTT,CSVPTGTQHF
-,-,TRBV4-3,TRBJ2-3,TGCGCCAGCAGCCAAGATCTAAGGACCGGGCAAGATACGCAGTATTTT,CASSQDLRTGQDTQYF
-,few,TRBV12-3/TRBV12-4,TRBJ2-2,TGTGCCAGCAGTTTTACACGGGGCACCGGGGAGCTGTTTTTT,CASSFTRGTGELFF
-,few,TRBV25-1,TRBJ1-1,TGTGCCAGCAGTGGGGGATCGGGTCGGGCTTTCTTT,CASSGGSGRAFF
TRBD1,-,TRBV5-1,TRBJ2-2,TGCGCCAGCAGCTTGGAACCCAGGGGGCGCGGGGTCGAGGAGCTGTTTTTT,CASSLEPRGRGVEELFF
TRBD1,-,TRBV7-2,TRBJ2-2,TGTGCCAGCAGCGCACAGGGGAGAGGGAACGGCGGGGAGCTGTTTTTT,CASSAQGRGNGGELFF
-,few,TRBV7-2,TRBJ1-5,TGTGCCAGCAGCTTAGTCGGCCAGGGTACTCAGCCCCAGCATTTT,CASSLVGQGTQPQHF
TRBD1,-,TRBV6-5,TRBJ2-7,TGTGCCAGCAGTTACTCCTGGACAGGGGCCTACGAGCAGTACTTC,CASSYSWTGAYEQYF
-,few,TRBV27,TRBJ1-4,TGTGCCAGCAGTACCAAACAGACAACTAATGAAAAACTGTTTTTT,CASSTKQTTNEKLFF
-,-,TRBV5-6,TRBJ1-1,TGTGCCAGCAGCTTGGTTTTCGTGAACACTGAAGCTTTCTTT,CASSLVFVNTEAFF
-,few,TRBV28,TRBJ2-5,TGTGCCAGCAGTTTAAGGGTTGAGGCCCAGTACTTC,CASSLRVEAQYF
TRBD1,-,TRBV2,TRBJ2-2,TGTGCCAGCACGCTGGACAGGTCCACCGGGGAGCTGTTTTTT,CASTLDRSTGELFF
TRBD2,-,TRBV24-1,TRBJ2-1,TGTGCCACCAGTGACCCCCGCCCCGGGGGGGGGAATGAGCAGTTCTTC,CATSDPRPGGGNEQFF
-,medium-sized,TRBV2,TRBJ1-5,TGTGCCAGCAGTCCCAGAAATCAGCCCCAGCATTTT,CASSPRNQPQHF
-,medium-sized,TRBV27,TRBJ1-6,TGTGCCAGCAGTTTATCACCGAGCCTGGGGGTTTCCTATAATTCACCCCTCCACTTT,CASSLSPSLGVSYNSPLHF
-,few,TRBV7-2,TRBJ1-5,TGTGCCAGCAGCTTAGAGTCGGGGGGGCGTCAGCCCCAGCATTTT,CASSLESGGRQPQHF
TRBD1,medium-sized,TRBV20-1,TRBJ2-5,TGCAGTGCTAGCGGGACAGTGGAGACCCAGTACTTC,CSASGTVETQYF
-,-,TRBV2,TRBJ2-7,TGTGCCAGCAGGCCCCCCGGGACGAGCTACGAGCAGTACTTC,CASRPPGTSYEQYF
-,-,TRBV7-2,TRBJ1-2,TGTGCCAGCAGCTTAAGGGGGGGCGTTTCCTATGGCTACACCTTC,CASSLRGGVSYGYTF
-,once,TRBV10-2,TRBJ1-2,TGCGCCAGCAGTGGGGTGGGCAGCATCTATGGCTACACCTTC,CASSGVGSIYGYTF
-,-,TRBV20-1,TRBJ2-7,TGCAGTGCTAGAGGCAACTCCTACGAGCAGTACTTC,CSARGNSYEQYF